Below, one T cell receptor beta chain is given with its context. The protocol was immunoSEQ multiplex PCR, while the TCRdb copy is restricted to in-frame clones and leaves out a portion. The profile shows fewer than 450,000 clones, roughly 89% of them singletons. This specimen belongs to a study of blood T cell repertoires in COVID-19. Looked up from germline, CDR1 is SGHNT and CDR2 is YYREEE (reference sequence). V gave up 3 bases and J gave up 7 bases; unmatched junction bases: 12. The CDR3 extends over 17 amino acids. The sequenced material came from peripheral blood. The TCR was taken from a woman younger than 30 who had recovered from COVID-19. The gene calls are TRBV5-4 and TRBJ2-1; 11 bases map to TRBD2. The CDR3: CASSSMKLAGARNEQFF. Written as DNA, the CDR3 is TGTGCCAGCAGCTCAATGAAACTAGCGGGAGCGCGGAATGAGCAGTTCTTC.